The 16 T cell receptor beta chains reported below all come from one sample, sequenced in a study of blood T cell repertoires in COVID-19. Using immunoSEQ multiplex PCR, the repertoire was profiled, and TCRdb retains in-frame clones only, with some absent. Among over 100,000 clones listed, 85% to 90% were seen once. The sequenced sample consisted of peripheral blood. The origin of the receptors is an elderly man with acute or convalescent COVID-19.

The chain carries TRBV7-2 and TRBJ2-1; 11 nucleotides align to TRBD1. After removal of 6 bases from V and 2 bases from J, the junction contained 0 bases not matched to a gene. CDR1 and CDR2 (germline): SGHTA, FQGNSA. This CDR3 spans 14 amino acids. The CDR3 sequence is CASRGQGAYNEQFF. Here the CDR3 DNA reads TGTGCCAGCAGGGGACAGGGGGCCTACAATGAGCAGTTCTTC.

V and J are TRBV5-6 and TRBJ2-7; D not certain. The V end lost 1 base, the J end lost 1 base, and 12 bases lay between the germline ends. The CDR3 contains 15 residues. Germline loops: CDR1 SGHDT, CDR2 YYEEEE. The DNA of the CDR3 is TGTGCCAGCAGCTTGTTCGGGTCGCAGTCCTACGAGCAGTACTTC. It translates to CASSLFGSQSYEQYF.

J is TRBJ1-6 and V is TRBV6-5; no reliable D call. V was cut by 6 bases and J by 9 bases, with 15 bases left in between. The germline V gene has CDR1 MNHEY and CDR2 SVGAGI. CDR3 length: 14 residues. The CDR3 reads CASRGLAVGSPLHF. DNA for the CDR3: TGTGCCAGCAGGGGCCTTGCCGTCGGTTCACCCCTCCACTTT.

The chain joins TRBV5-8 to TRBJ2-3, with TRBD2 matching 7 bases. The CDR3 is 13 residues long. Germline CDR1 SGHTS, CDR2 YDEGEE. V shed 7 bases, J shed 2 bases, and the junction held 4 bases outside the gene matches. The DNA for the CDR3 is TGTGCCAGCGGGGACTACTCCACAGATACGCAGTATTTT. Translation: CASGDYSTDTQYF.

J is TRBJ2-1 and V is TRBV5-1; D is possibly TRBD1 (5 bases). V lost 2 bases, J lost 4 bases, and 7 bases lay in between. This CDR3 has 13 residues. CDR1 and CDR2 (germline): SGHRS, YFSETQ. The CDR3 region is CASSLDRYNEQFF. In DNA, the CDR3 is TGCGCCAGCAGCTTAGACAGATACAATGAGCAGTTCTTC.

The rearrangement joins TRBV28 to TRBJ1-1, with D maybe TRBD1 (5 bases). Between the trimmed V and J ends, which lost 5 bases and 5 bases, there was a span of 15 bases. The CDR3 length is 14 residues. Germline loops: CDR1 MDHEN, CDR2 SYDVKM. The CDR3: CASSPPGGGTEAFF. CDR3 nucleotide sequence: TGTGCCAGCAGTCCCCCCGGGGGTGGTACTGAAGCTTTCTTT.

The V and J genes are TRBV6-5 and TRBJ1-2, with D unresolved. The CDR3 loop spans 13 amino acids. V was shortened by 7 bases and J by 6 bases, with 15 bases between the two germline ends. Germline V gives CDR1 MNHEY, CDR2 SVGAGI. The CDR3 bases are TGTGCCAGCAATCAGGTCCGATTTGATGGCTACACCTTC. Translation: CASNQVRFDGYTF.

This clone was recorded once. This rearrangement joins TRBV11-3 to TRBJ2-5; 9 bases match TRBD1. This CDR3 region has 15 residues. Germline loops: CDR1 SGHNT, CDR2 YENEEA. With V trimmed by 1 base and J by 5 bases, 5 bases remained unmatched. CDR3 region: CASSLGTGALETQYF. DNA of the CDR3: TGTGCCAGCAGCTTAGGGACAGGGGCTCTGGAGACCCAGTACTTC.

This clone appeared a few times. This chain joins TRBV15 and TRBJ1-6; TRBD1 agrees at 7 bases. This CDR3 comprises 17 residues. Germline-derived CDR1 and CDR2 are LNHNV and YYDKDF (reference sequence). V lost 0 bases to trimming and J lost 7 bases; unmatched junction nucleotides: 9. DNA for the CDR3: TGTGCCACCAGCAGAGATCACGGAGGGGGCAAGAATTCACCCCTCCACTTT. It yields the protein CATSRDHGGGKNSPLHF.

CDR3: CASSPGKPSSEQYF. The CDR3 nucleotides read TGCGCCAGCAGCCCAGGAAAGCCTTCCAGCGAGCAGTACTTC. The chain is built from TRBV5-1 and TRBJ2-7; no firm D call. With 4 bases removed from V and 6 bases from J, the gap between germline ends came to 17 bases. CDR1 is SGHRS and CDR2 is YFSETQ in the germline V gene. This CDR3 is built from 14 residues.

V is TRBV6-6 and J is TRBJ1-1; 9 nucleotides match TRBD1. The CDR3 covers 15 residues. The J segment lost 4 bases and the V segment lost 4 bases, leaving 7 bases of the junction unmatched. Germline V gives CDR1 MNHNY, CDR2 SVGAGI (reference sequence). CDR3 residues: CASSWTGEEGTEAFF. The CDR3 DNA follows: TGTGCCAGCAGTTGGACAGGGGAGGAGGGCACTGAAGCTTTCTTT.

This chain connects TRBV7-9 to TRBJ2-1; D gene unclear. Trimming removed 2 bases from V and 5 bases from J, with 13 bases in between. In germline, CDR1 is SEHNR, CDR2 FQNEAQ (reference sequence). The CDR3 runs to 15 residues. CDR3 residues: CASSLLVSEHNEQFF. The CDR3 region has the DNA TGTGCCAGCAGCTTATTGGTCAGCGAGCACAATGAGCAGTTCTTC.

CDR3 amino acids: CAISESASPLHF. DNA of the CDR3: TGTGCCATCAGTGAGTCTGCGTCACCCCTCCACTTT. V usage is TRBV10-3 and J usage is TRBJ1-6; D call uncertain. This CDR3 has 12 residues. Germline V lookup: CDR1 ENHRY, CDR2 SYGVKD. Trimming stripped 0 bases from V and 10 bases from J, with 4 bases between.

This clone has only a few counts. This chain links TRBV13 with TRBJ2-6; the match to TRBD1 covers 7 bases. V gave up 2 bases and J gave up 2 bases; unmatched junction bases: 0. Germline V gives CDR1 PRHDT, CDR2 FYEKMQ (reference sequence). This CDR3 region has 15 residues. The CDR3 nucleotides are TGTGCCAGCAGCTTAACAGGGGCTGGGGCCAACGTCCTGACTTTC. Residues: CASSLTGAGANVLTF.

The chain joins TRBV9 to TRBJ2-3; 8 positions match TRBD2. The trim removed 0 bases at V and 1 base at J, leaving 4 bases unmatched. Germline CDR1 SGDLS, CDR2 YYNGEE. The length of the CDR3 is 16 residues. The CDR3 loop is CASSVVGRGGTDTQYF. The DNA of the CDR3 is TGTGCCAGCAGCGTAGTGGGGCGGGGGGGCACAGATACGCAGTATTTT.

J is TRBJ1-1 and V is TRBV10-3, with a weak D call TRBD1 (6 bases). Trimming stripped 2 bases from V and 5 bases from J, with 15 bases between. CDR1 and CDR2 (germline): ENHRY, SYGVKD. The CDR3 runs 15 residues. The CDR3 nucleotides read TGTGCCATCAGTGAGCCCCTACAGGGAAGGACTGAAGCTTTCTTT. Its protein is CAISEPLQGRTEAFF.